This TCR beta chain was retrieved from a study of blood T cell repertoires in COVID-19. Using immunoSEQ multiplex PCR, the repertoire was profiled, and TCRdb retains in-frame clones only, with some absent. The sample lists fewer than 65,000 clones, around 87% occurring once. CDR3 length equals 18 residues. Germline loops: CDR1 SGHDN, CDR2 FVKESK. The junction had 12 bases not matched to a gene; V was cut back by 0 bases and J by 7 bases. The specimen sequenced was peripheral blood. This clonotype was obtained from a man in his sixties with acute or convalescent COVID-19. The rearrangement links TRBV14 to TRBJ2-2, with TRBD1 matching 9 bases. The CDR3 protein is CASSQERPGTGYHGELFF. The CDR3 coding sequence is TGTGCCAGCAGCCAAGAACGCCCCGGGACAGGGTATCACGGGGAGCTGTTTTTT.